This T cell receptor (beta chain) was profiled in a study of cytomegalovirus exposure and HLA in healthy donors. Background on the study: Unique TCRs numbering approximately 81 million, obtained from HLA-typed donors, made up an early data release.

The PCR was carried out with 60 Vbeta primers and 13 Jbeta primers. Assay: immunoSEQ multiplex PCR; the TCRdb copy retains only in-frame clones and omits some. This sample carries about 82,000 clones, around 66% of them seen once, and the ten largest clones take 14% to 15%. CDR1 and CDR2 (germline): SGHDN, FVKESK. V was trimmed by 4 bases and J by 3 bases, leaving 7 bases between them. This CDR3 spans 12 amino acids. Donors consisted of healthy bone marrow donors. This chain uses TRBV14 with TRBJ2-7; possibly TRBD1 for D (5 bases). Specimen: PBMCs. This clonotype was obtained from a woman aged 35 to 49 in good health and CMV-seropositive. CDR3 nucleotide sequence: TGTGCCAGCAGCCCTCAGGGCTACGAGCAGTACTTC. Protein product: CASSPQGYEQYF. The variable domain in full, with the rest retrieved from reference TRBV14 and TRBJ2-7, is EAGVTQFPSHSVIEKGQTVTLRCDPISGHDNLYWYRRVMGKEIKFLLHFVKESKQDESGMPNNRFLAERTGGTYSTLKVQPAELEDSGVYFCASSPQGYEQYFGPGTRLTVT.